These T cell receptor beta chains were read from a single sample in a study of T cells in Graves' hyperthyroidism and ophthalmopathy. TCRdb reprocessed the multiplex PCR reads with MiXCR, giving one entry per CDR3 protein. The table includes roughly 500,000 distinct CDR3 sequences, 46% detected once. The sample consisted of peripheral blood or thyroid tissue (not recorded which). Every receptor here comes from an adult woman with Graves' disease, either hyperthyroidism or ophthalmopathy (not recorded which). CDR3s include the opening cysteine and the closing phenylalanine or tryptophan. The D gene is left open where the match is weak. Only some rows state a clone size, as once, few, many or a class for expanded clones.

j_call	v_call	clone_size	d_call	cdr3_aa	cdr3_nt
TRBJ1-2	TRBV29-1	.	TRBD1	CSGWDSSSYTF	TGCAGCGGGTGGGACAGCTCCTCCTACACCTTC
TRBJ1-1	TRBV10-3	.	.	CAIRNQGGTEAFF	TGTGCCATCAGGAACCAGGGAGGTACTGAAGCTTTCTTT
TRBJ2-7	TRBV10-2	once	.	CASSESRPGAEQYF	TGCGCCAGCAGTGAGTCGCGGCCAGGGGCCGAGCAGTACTTC
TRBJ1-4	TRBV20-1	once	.	CSAREFRDNNEKLFF	TGCAGTGCTAGAGAATTTCGGGACAATAATGAAAAACTGTTTTTT
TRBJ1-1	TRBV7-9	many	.	CASSYTGLNTEAFF	TGTGCCAGCAGCTACACAGGGCTAAACACTGAAGCTTTCTTT
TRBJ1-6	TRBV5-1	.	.	CASSSSRYNSPLHF	TGCGCCAGCAGCTCCAGTCGATATAATTCACCCCTCCACTTT
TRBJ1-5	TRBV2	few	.	CASGLGPNQPQHF	TGTGCCAGCGGTCTCGGACCCAATCAGCCCCAGCATTTT
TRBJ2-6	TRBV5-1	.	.	CASSLEQGANVLTF	TGCGCCAGCAGCTTGGAGCAGGGGGCCAACGTCCTGACTTTC
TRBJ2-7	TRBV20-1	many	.	CSKRGGASDEQYF	TGCAGTAAAAGAGGGGGGGCTTCTGACGAGCAGTACTTC
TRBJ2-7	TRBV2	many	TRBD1	CASSAGTADLVFEQYF	TGTGCCAGCAGTGCGGGGACAGCCGACCTTGTTTTCGAGCAGTACTTC
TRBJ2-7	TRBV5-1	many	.	CASSLEGGTYEQYF	TGCGCCAGCAGCCTCGAGGGGGGGACCTACGAGCAGTACTTC
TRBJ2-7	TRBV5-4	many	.	CASSLAGPGEQYF	TGTGCCAGCAGCTTAGCGGGCCCGGGGGAGCAGTACTTC
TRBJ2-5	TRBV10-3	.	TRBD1	CAARTGETQYF	TGTGCCGCGCGGACAGGGGAGACCCAGTACTTC
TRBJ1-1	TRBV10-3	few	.	CAISESGQDMNTEAFF	TGTGCCATCAGTGAGTCGGGACAAGACATGAACACTGAAGCTTTCTTT
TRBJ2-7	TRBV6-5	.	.	CVSSYSRQGGYEQYF	TGTGTCAGCAGTTACTCGAGGCAGGGTGGTTACGAGCAGTACTTC
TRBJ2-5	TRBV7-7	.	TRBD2	CARLAGKETQYF	TGTGCTAGACTAGCGGGAAAAGAGACCCAGTACTTC
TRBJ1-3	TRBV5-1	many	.	CASSFSLDSGNTIYF	TGCGCCAGCAGCTTCTCCTTGGACTCTGGAAACACCATATATTTT
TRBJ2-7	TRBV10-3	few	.	CAISESGTTYEQYF	TGTGCCATCAGTGAGTCCGGGACAACCTACGAGCAGTACTTC
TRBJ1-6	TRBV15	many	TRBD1	CATSRLAQGSISSPLHF	TGTGCCACCAGCAGATTAGCACAGGGGAGCATCAGTTCACCCCTCCACTTT
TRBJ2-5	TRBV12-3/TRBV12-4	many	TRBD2	CASRAGVGVKYF	TGTGCCAGCAGAGCGGGAGTAGGAGTGAAGTACTTC
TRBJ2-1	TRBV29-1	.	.	CSAVDDNEQFF	TGCAGCGCGGTCGATGACAATGAGCAGTTCTTC
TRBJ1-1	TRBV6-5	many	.	CASSYSVQTNTEAFF	TGTGCCAGCAGTTATTCTGTCCAGACGAACACTGAAGCTTTCTTT
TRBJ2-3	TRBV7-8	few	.	CASRPYTDTQYF	TGTGCCAGCAGGCCTTACACAGATACGCAGTATTTT
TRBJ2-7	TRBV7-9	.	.	CASSSAGDRGQYF	TGTGCCAGCAGCTCGGCAGGGGATAGGGGGCAGTACTTC
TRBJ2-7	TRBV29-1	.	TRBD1	CSSQGAIHEQYF	TGCAGCTCGCAGGGGGCGATCCACGAGCAGTACTTC
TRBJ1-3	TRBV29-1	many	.	CSVLDSFSGNTIYF	TGCAGCGTTCTGGATTCATTCTCTGGAAACACCATATATTTT
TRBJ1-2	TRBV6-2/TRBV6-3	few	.	CASSYPLDGYTF	TGTGCCAGCAGTTATCCCTTAGATGGCTACACCTTC